This is a list of T cell receptor beta chains from one sample in a study of blood T cell repertoires in COVID-19. Sequenced by immunoSEQ multiplex PCR; TCRdb stores in-frame clones only, minus some. Among more than 300,000 clones listed, 70% to 90% were seen once. Sequencing input: PBMCs or T cells enriched from blood (not recorded which). The receptors were sampled from a young woman who had recovered from COVID-19. Both conserved end residues are part of each CDR3. D genes are given only for firm matches. A row's size may be missing; if present it is once, few, many or a size class.

d_call | j_call | v_call | clone_size | cdr3_nt | cdr3_aa
. | TRBJ2-5 | TRBV5-6 | once | TGTGCCAGCAGCTTGTGGGACATGGGCGAGACCCAGTACTTC | CASSLWDMGETQYF
TRBD1 | TRBJ2-7 | TRBV5-4 | . | TGTGCCAGCAGCAGGGGACAGGGAGACTACGAGCAGTACTTC | CASSRGQGDYEQYF
TRBD1 | TRBJ1-1 | TRBV19 | . | TGTGCCAGTAGTGCATCCGGGACAGGGGCCCTCCCCCTTATGAACACTGAAGCTTTCTTT | CASSASGTGALPLMNTEAFF
TRBD2 | TRBJ2-1 | TRBV7-7 | . | TGTGCTAGCAGCCTTCACGGGGGGGCCAACAATGAGCAGTTCTTC | CASSLHGGANNEQFF
TRBD1 | TRBJ1-3 | TRBV6-2/TRBV6-3 | . | TGTGCCAGCAGTAACTACAGGGGAACCGGAAACACCATATATTTT | CASSNYRGTGNTIYF
. | TRBJ2-7 | TRBV18 | . | TGTGCCAGCTCACCCCGGGTCCGCTCCTACGAGCAGTACTTC | CASSPRVRSYEQYF
. | TRBJ2-7 | TRBV4-1 | . | TGCGCCAGCAGCCAAGCAGGGGCCAGGGGTTACGAGCAGTACTTC | CASSQAGARGYEQYF
TRBD1 | TRBJ1-6 | TRBV5-8 | . | TGTGCCAGCAGCTTGGCGGGGACAGGGTATTCACCCCTCCACTTT | CASSLAGTGYSPLHF
. | TRBJ2-6 | TRBV19 | . | TGTGCCAGTAGTATAGGGCTCGTGGCCAACGTCCTGACTTTC | CASSIGLVANVLTF
TRBD1 | TRBJ2-1 | TRBV11-2 | . | TGTGCCAGCAGCTTCAGGGGGACCAGTTACAATGAGCAGTTCTTC | CASSFRGTSYNEQFF
. | TRBJ1-3 | TRBV11-2 | . | TGTGCCAGCAGCTATATGCGGAACTCTGGAAACACCATATATTTT | CASSYMRNSGNTIYF
TRBD2 | TRBJ2-1 | TRBV9 | . | TGTGCCAGCAGCGTCACAGCGGGGGCCAAAACCAAACCCTACAATGAGCAGTTCTTC | CASSVTAGAKTKPYNEQFF
TRBD1 | TRBJ1-1 | TRBV16 | . | TGTGCCAGCAGCCTGGGACAGGGGGACACTGAAGCTTTCTTT | CASSLGQGDTEAFF
TRBD2 | TRBJ2-1 | TRBV3-1/TRBV3-2 | . | TGTGCCAGCAGCCTGGTATCTCAAGCGGGGGGAACAAATGAGCAGTTCTTC | CASSLVSQAGGTNEQFF
TRBD1 | TRBJ2-3 | TRBV6-5 | . | TGTGCCACGAAGGGACAGATCACAGATACGCAGTATTTT | CATKGQITDTQYF
. | TRBJ2-2 | TRBV2 | . | TGTGCCAGCAGAGGGGGGGACACCGGGGAGCTGTTTTTT | CASRGGDTGELFF
. | TRBJ1-6 | TRBV5-1 | . | TGCGCCAGCAGCTTGGAGACAGGAGATAATTCACCCCTCCACTTT | CASSLETGDNSPLHF
. | TRBJ2-7 | TRBV20-1 | once | TGCAGTGCTGGTGGGCCAGGGGACGGCTACGAGCAGTACTTC | CSAGGPGDGYEQYF
. | TRBJ1-2 | TRBV3-1/TRBV3-2 | . | TGTGCCAGCAGCCAAGACAGGGTCTCGGCTAACTATGGCTACACCTTC | CASSQDRVSANYGYTF
. | TRBJ2-3 | TRBV7-3 | . | TGTGCCAGCGGACTTCGGGCCAACTCCCCCACAGATACGCAGTATTTT | CASGLRANSPTDTQYF
TRBD1 | TRBJ1-5 | TRBV4-1 | . | TGCGCCAGCAGCCACCCCGGGGACAGACAGCCCCAGCATTTT | CASSHPGDRQPQHF
. | TRBJ1-4 | TRBV19 | . | TGTGCCACCAGTCGCGACTCAGCTAATGAAAAACTGTTTTTT | CATSRDSANEKLFF
TRBD1 | TRBJ2-1 | TRBV2 | once | TGTGCCAGCAGTCGACAGGGGAGCAATGAGCAGTTCTTC | CASSRQGSNEQFF
. | TRBJ1-1 | TRBV4-1 | once | TGCGCCAGCAGCCAAGATAGGGGAGCTTTCTTT | CASSQDRGAFF
. | TRBJ2-7 | TRBV5-1 | . | TGCGCCAGCAGCCCAAGAACAGGGAACGAGCAGTACTTC | CASSPRTGNEQYF
TRBD2 | TRBJ2-2 | TRBV27 | . | TGTGCCAGCAGTTTATCGTCTAGCGGGGGGAACACCGGGGAGCTGTTTTTT | CASSLSSSGGNTGELFF
. | TRBJ2-2 | TRBV9 | . | TGTGCCAGCAGCGTAGCTCCTAACGGCGGGGAGCTGTTTTTT | CASSVAPNGGELFF
. | TRBJ1-6 | TRBV27 | . | TGTGCCAGCAGTTGGAGGGACCATAATTCACCCCTCCACTTT | CASSWRDHNSPLHF
TRBD1 | TRBJ1-5 | TRBV2 | . | TGTGCCAGCAGGAAAGGACAGGGCCATCAGCCCCAGCATTTT | CASRKGQGHQPQHF
. | TRBJ2-1 | TRBV7-2 | . | TGTGCCAGCAGCTTAGGGGGAGGTAGGAAGAATGAGCAGTTCTTC | CASSLGGGRKNEQFF
TRBD2 | TRBJ2-3 | TRBV24-1 | . | TGTGCCACCAGTGATCCGGGGGGGATCACAGATACGCAGTATTTT | CATSDPGGITDTQYF
. | TRBJ2-3 | TRBV14 | once | TGTGCCAGCAGCCCTGCAGGGGCGCGGACGCAGTATTTT | CASSPAGARTQYF
. | TRBJ1-5 | TRBV5-6 | . | TGTGCCAGCAGCTCATCGGGACAATATAGCAATCAGCCCCAGCATTTT | CASSSSGQYSNQPQHF
TRBD1 | TRBJ1-5 | TRBV6-5 | . | TGTGCCAGCAGCCGAACAGGGGAGGATCAGCCCCAGCATTTT | CASSRTGEDQPQHF
. | TRBJ1-1 | TRBV27 | . | TGTGCCAGCAGTTTGTTCGGGAACACTGAAGCTTTCTTT | CASSLFGNTEAFF
. | TRBJ1-4 | TRBV5-1 | . | TGCGCCAGCAGCTTGGCCGGGGCAACTAATGAAAAACTGTTTTTT | CASSLAGATNEKLFF
. | TRBJ1-5 | TRBV6-5 | . | TGTGCCAGCAGTTACTCGGAGGGTTGGAGCAATCAGCCCCAGCATTTT | CASSYSEGWSNQPQHF
. | TRBJ1-6 | TRBV19 | . | TGTGCCAGTAGGGGGAACACGGACACGTCGGAAGCCCTCCACTTT | CASRGNTDTSEALHF
TRBD2 | TRBJ2-3 | TRBV7-2 | . | TGTGCCACCGGAGACGGAACCGGGACTAGCGGGGGGCCCACAGATACGCAGTATTTT | CATGDGTGTSGGPTDTQYF
. | TRBJ1-6 | TRBV12-5 | . | TGTGCTAGTGGTTTGTTTACCGGGACTCTCTATAATTCACCCCTCCACTTT | CASGLFTGTLYNSPLHF
. | TRBJ1-3 | TRBV19 | . | TGTGCCAGTAGTATGGGAGGGAGCCATCTCTCTGGAAACACCATATATTTT | CASSMGGSHLSGNTIYF
. | TRBJ2-1 | TRBV2 | . | TGTGCCAGCAGTGAAGCGGAGAGGGCCCTGGGGGCTATCTACAATGAGCAGTTCTTC | CASSEAERALGAIYNEQFF
. | TRBJ1-1 | TRBV9 | . | TGTGCCAGCAGCGTAGGCCCGGGAGGTATGAACACTGAAGCTTTCTTT | CASSVGPGGMNTEAFF